This TCR beta chain appears in the sequencing data of a study of T cell repertoires in cytomegalovirus infection. This CDR3 is built from 16 residues. The germline gives CDR1 SGHVS, CDR2 FQNEAQ. Trimming took 1 base from V and 1 from J, leaving 11 bases between them. TCRdb passed the reads through MiXCR, listing each CDR3 protein once. The table includes about 140,000 distinct CDR3 sequences, under 8% detected once. This chain links TRBV7-8 with TRBJ1-5; weak D call: TRBD1 (6 bases). This sequence originates from a human donor in good health (CMV status not recorded). Some clones in this sample may be carry-over from other donors' samples. The material sequenced was PBMCs. CDR3 DNA: TGTGCCAGCAGCTTAGGGGTAGGGGGAAGCAATCAGCCCCAGCATTTT. Protein product: CASSLGVGGSNQPQHF.